Presented here are 8 T cell receptor beta chains from one specimen sequenced in a study of blood T cell repertoires in COVID-19. Assay: immunoSEQ multiplex PCR; the TCRdb copy retains only in-frame clones and omits some. The repertoire holds roughly 310,000 clones, with 90% as singletons. The sequenced material came from PBMCs or T cells enriched from blood (not recorded which). The receptors were gathered from a man between 60 and 75 years old who had recovered from COVID-19.

The V and J genes are TRBV19 and TRBJ1-2; 8 positions match TRBD1. CDR1 is LNHDA and CDR2 is SQIVND in the germline V gene (reference sequence). V lost 3 bases and J lost 8; bases outside the gene matches: 11. This CDR3 is built from 15 residues. CDR3 in DNA: TGTGCCAGTAGTATTCCCGGACAGGGTTCTCGCGGCTACACCTTC. It specifies CASSIPGQGSRGYTF.

About this clone: Other nucleotide sequences in the sample specify the same CDR3. This chain connects TRBV3-1 (or the pseudogene TRBV3-2) to TRBJ2-3; the match to TRBD2 covers 15 bases. CDR3 size: 15 residues. In germline, CDR1 is LGHDT, CDR2 YNNKEL (reference sequence). Germline trimming cut 5 bases from V and 3 bases from J; bases unmatched to any gene: 0. The DNA of the CDR3 is TGTGCCAGCAGCGGACTAGCGGGAGGGACAGATACGCAGTATTTT. Translating gives CASSGLAGGTDTQYF.

The rearrangement uses TRBV5-4 and TRBJ2-3; maybe TRBD2 (5 bases). The CDR3 consists of 16 residues. CDR1 is SGHNT and CDR2 is YYREEE in the germline V gene (reference sequence). Trimming removed 0 bases at V and 3 bases at J, with 14 bases between. DNA of the CDR3: TGTGCCAGCAGCTTGGTAGCGCGGTTGGGGACAGATACGCAGTATTTT. Its translation: CASSLVARLGTDTQYF.

The chain employs TRBV3-1 (or the pseudogene TRBV3-2) and TRBJ2-1, with D unclear. The germline gives CDR1 LGHDT, CDR2 YNNKEL (reference sequence). V lost 2 bases, J lost 8 bases, and 4 bases lay in between. CDR3 length equals 11 residues. The CDR3 region is CASSQFYEQFF. CDR3 nucleotide sequence: TGTGCCAGCAGCCAATTCTATGAGCAGTTCTTC.

This clone has a single count. The J gene is TRBJ1-2, the V gene TRBV27; 7 positions match TRBD1. The CDR3 consists of 16 residues. Germline V gene lookup returns CDR1 MNHEY and CDR2 SMNVEV (reference sequence). J lost 1 base, V lost 6 bases, and 11 bases had no gene match. The CDR3 here is CASRQGTAPRNYGYTF. The DNA of the CDR3 is TGTGCCAGCAGGCAAGGGACAGCACCCCGTAACTATGGCTACACCTTC.

This sequence joins TRBV27 and TRBJ1-1; tentatively, D is TRBD1 (5 bases). Trimming removed 8 bases at V and 7 bases at J, with 14 bases between. Germline CDR1 and CDR2: MNHEY and SMNVEV (reference sequence). The CDR3 length is 12 residues. The CDR3, as DNA: TGTGCCAGCGAGACGTTCGGGGGTGAAGCTTTCTTT. It is translated as CASETFGGEAFF.

The rearrangement links TRBV6-1 to TRBJ1-2; 7 bases are shared with TRBD1. V shed 2 bases, J shed 6 bases, and the junction held 9 bases outside the gene matches. The CDR3 spans 15 residues. Germline CDR1 MNHNS, CDR2 SASEGT. The CDR3 protein is CASSEKVQGENGYTF. The DNA for the CDR3 is TGTGCCAGCAGTGAAAAGGTCCAGGGGGAAAATGGCTACACCTTC.

The CDR3 region is CASSSLWREAYNEQFF. DNA of the CDR3: TGTGCCAGCTCATCCCTTTGGAGGGAGGCTTACAATGAGCAGTTCTTC. V usage is TRBV18 and J usage is TRBJ2-1; D is possibly TRBD2 (6 bases). Germline loops: CDR1 KGHSH, CDR2 LQKENI. The V end was cut by 5 bases, the J end by 4 bases, with 18 bases between. The CDR3 runs to 16 residues.